The present TCR beta chain was sequenced within a study of CD4 T cells in relation to SARS-CoV-2 and coronaviruses. Whole-study findings and limits: Crossreactive clones expanded significantly less to SARS-CoV-2 than monoreactive clones. The cross-reactivity analysis covered only spike protein, not other viral proteins. Culture-expanded clones reflect memory recall rather than primary priming during culture.

The unexposed donors gave CD4+ T cells in about 2011-2019, prior to COVID-19. Naive and memory CD4+ T cells came from enriched cryopreserved PBMCs. Details on this clone: No antigen is known for it.

Assay used: immunoSEQ multiplex PCR; TCRdb lists only in-frame clones, some missing. The repertoire holds roughly 63,000 clones, with about 95% as singletons. The V gene's germline CDR1 is KGHDR and CDR2 SFDVKD. V was pared by 4 bases and J by 4 bases, with 8 bases of the junction left unmatched. The length of the CDR3 is 16 residues. This sequence was found in a human donor in good health. What was sequenced was naive CD4+ T cells from PBMCs. Subset denoted: naive CD4+ T cells isolated by negative enrichment. The chain is built from TRBV24-1 and TRBJ2-3; 9 nucleotides agree with TRBD1. The CDR3 DNA reads as TGTGCCACCAGTGACCGGGACAGGGTGGGACCAGATACGCAGTATTTT. It is translated as CATSDRDRVGPDTQYF.